This T cell receptor (beta chain) was sequenced during a study of blood T cells in healthy people across ages (dated by TCRdb to about 2015). With regard to the full study: In model experiments, template switching captured about one uniquely barcoded TCR beta cDNA molecule for every two T cells. Four age groups were formed from the donors: young (average approximately 15 years), middle-aged (approximately 40), aged (roughly 58) and long-lived (approximately 80). Donors of different ages were randomly distributed across sequencing lanes to avoid experimental bias. To track age-related changes in TCR beta repertoire diversity, the study relied on deep sequencing normalized with unique cDNA molecular identifiers. For two donors (one aged 18 to 30 and one aged 80 or older), the study analyzed two additional independent replicas of 1 million unique cDNA reads from the same blood draw.

The library was produced with 5' RACE. TCRdb shows the sequencer as Illumina HiSeq 2500. The second PCR ran for roughly 6 to 11 cycles and used a J-beta primer mix along with a sample-barcoded 5' primer. Each TCR beta cDNA molecule received a unique molecular identifier from a template-switch 5' adaptor carrying 12 random nucleotides. At least 2.5 million CDR3-containing paired-end reads were obtained from each sample. First-strand cDNA was synthesized from all RNA with the Mint cDNA synthesis kit, primed by a TRBC-specific oligonucleotide. Following uracil-DNA glycosylase treatment, a first 18-cycle PCR with universal primers M1SS and BC2_uni_R was performed on all cDNA. The paper's data handling went like this. For normalization, 1 million high-quality reads, each with a distinct molecular identifier, were randomly selected from each sample. Reads with shared molecular identifiers were discarded instead of being binned into consensus sequences. MiTCR, with a Q25 quality threshold and the strictest error-elimination algorithm, was used for CDR3 identification, clonotype clustering and error correction. A nonparametric unseen species model with Euler transformation was used to estimate lower-bound total TCR beta diversity. Starting from the raw public reads, TCRdb applied fastp trimming at Q25, assembled clones with MiXCR and retained in-frame beta chains. Each entry merges the rows of one CDR3 protein and shows their most common DNA and genes. The V and J calls and clone size are TCRdb's, not the authors'. The sample yields roughly 1,500,000 distinct CDR3 sequences; 34% were counted once. The top ten hold 10% to 12% of the sample.

Systemically healthy Caucasian individuals from Russia, around 38 in total and aged about 6 to 100 years, were included as donors. Ten milliliters of peripheral blood were drawn from each donor into EDTA-treated Vacutainer tubes. Ficoll-Paque density-gradient centrifugation was used to isolate PBMCs, with at least 7 million obtained per sample. Total RNA, at least 5.5 micrograms per sample, was extracted from PBMCs with Trizol reagent. For every donor, an aliquot of PBMCs went through flow cytometry to measure the percentages of naive CD45RAhigh/CD27high T cells. This clonotype was seen a handful of times. Its antigen has not been determined. One base away there is no much larger clone; base qualities are not given. The CDR3 runs 14 amino acids, cysteine and phenylalanine included. Of all the DNA, just the CDR3 is kept, 42 bases in frame from base 1. V is cut back by 2 bases and J by 2 bases, with 2 bases in the junction unmatched. As encoded in the germline V gene (reference sequence), CDR1 is MNHNY while CDR2 is SVGAGI.

Overall study results and their limits: Compared with the aged group, the long-lived group had more naive CD4+ T cells, fewer expanded clones and increased TCR diversity, a pattern suggesting age selection. Observed TCR beta diversity per million T cells fell roughly linearly with age, and a significant reduction was already apparent by age around 44. Because the CMV infection status of the donors was unknown, age-related changes in expanded clonotypes may potentially have been confounded. Total diversity estimates from one million sequenced T cells were considered lower bounds and underestimates. Bulk unsorted PBMC profiling prevented conclusive comparison of naive and antigen-experienced compartments. Observed TCR beta diversity correlated strongly with the percentage of naive T cells measured by flow cytometry.

Sequenced sample: blood. In this chain, TRBV6-6 is recombined with TRBJ1-2; 7 of the junction bases match TRBD1. The TCR sequence derives from a woman aged 25 to 39 in good health. For the CDR3, the sequence is CASSYGQENYGYTF. The DNA is as follows: TGTGCCAGCAGTTACGGACAGGAAAACTATGGCTACACCTTC.